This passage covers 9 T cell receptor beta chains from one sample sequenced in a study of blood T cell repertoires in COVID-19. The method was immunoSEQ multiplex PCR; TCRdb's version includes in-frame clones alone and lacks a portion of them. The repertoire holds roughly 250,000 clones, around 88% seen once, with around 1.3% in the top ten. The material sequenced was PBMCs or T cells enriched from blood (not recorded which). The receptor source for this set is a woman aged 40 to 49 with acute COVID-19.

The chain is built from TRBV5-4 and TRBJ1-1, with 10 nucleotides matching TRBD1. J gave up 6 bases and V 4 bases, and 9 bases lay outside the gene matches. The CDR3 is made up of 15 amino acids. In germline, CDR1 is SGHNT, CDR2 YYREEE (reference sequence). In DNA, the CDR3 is TGTGCCAGCAGCAAGCCGGGACAGGGGATGTCTGAAGCTTTCTTT. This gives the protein CASSKPGQGMSEAFF.

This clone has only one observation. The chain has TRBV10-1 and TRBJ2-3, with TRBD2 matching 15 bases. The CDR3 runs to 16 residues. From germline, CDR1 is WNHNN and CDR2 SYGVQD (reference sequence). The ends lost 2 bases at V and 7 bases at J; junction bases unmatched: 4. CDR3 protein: CASSERTSGRAHTQYF. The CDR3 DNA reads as TGCGCCAGCAGTGAGAGGACTAGCGGGAGGGCTCATACGCAGTATTTT.

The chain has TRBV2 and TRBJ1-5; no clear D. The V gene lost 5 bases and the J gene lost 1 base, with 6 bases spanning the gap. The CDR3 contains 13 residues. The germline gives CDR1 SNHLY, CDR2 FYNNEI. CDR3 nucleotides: TGTGCCAGCAGTAGGGAGAGCAATCAGCCCCAGCATTTT. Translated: CASSRESNQPQHF.

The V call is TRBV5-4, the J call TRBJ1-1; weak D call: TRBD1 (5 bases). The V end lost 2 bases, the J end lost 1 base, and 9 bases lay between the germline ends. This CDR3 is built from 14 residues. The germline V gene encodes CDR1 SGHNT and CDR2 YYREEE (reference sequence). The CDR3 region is CASSFSQGNTEAFF. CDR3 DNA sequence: TGTGCCAGCAGCTTTAGTCAGGGGAACACTGAAGCTTTCTTT.

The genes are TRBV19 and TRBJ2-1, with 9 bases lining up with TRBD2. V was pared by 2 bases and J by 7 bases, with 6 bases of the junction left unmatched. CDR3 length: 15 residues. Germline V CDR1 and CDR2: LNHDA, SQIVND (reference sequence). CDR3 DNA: TGTGCCAGTAGTATATCTAGCGGGGTAGGTAATGAGCAGTTCTTC. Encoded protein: CASSISSGVGNEQFF. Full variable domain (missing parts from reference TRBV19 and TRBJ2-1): DGGITQSPKYLFRKEGQNVTLSCEQNLNHDAMYWYRQDPGQGLRLIYYSQIVNDFQKGDIAEGYSVSREKKESFPLTVTSAQKNPTAFYLCASSISSGVGNEQFFGPGTRLTVL.

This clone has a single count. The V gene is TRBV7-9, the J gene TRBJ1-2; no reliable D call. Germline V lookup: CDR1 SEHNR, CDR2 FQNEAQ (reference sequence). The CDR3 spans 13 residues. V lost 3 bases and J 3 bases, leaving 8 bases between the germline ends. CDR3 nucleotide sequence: TGTGCCAGCAGCTTTACAGCCTACTATGGCTACACCTTC. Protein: CASSFTAYYGYTF.

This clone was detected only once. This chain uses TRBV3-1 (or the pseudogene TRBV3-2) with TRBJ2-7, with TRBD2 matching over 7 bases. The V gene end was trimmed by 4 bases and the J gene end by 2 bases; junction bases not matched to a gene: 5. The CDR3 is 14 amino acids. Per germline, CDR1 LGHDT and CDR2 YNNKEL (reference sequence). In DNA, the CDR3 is TGTGCCAGCAGCCGGGAGGGGCAAGCCTACGAGCAGTACTTC. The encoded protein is CASSREGQAYEQYF.

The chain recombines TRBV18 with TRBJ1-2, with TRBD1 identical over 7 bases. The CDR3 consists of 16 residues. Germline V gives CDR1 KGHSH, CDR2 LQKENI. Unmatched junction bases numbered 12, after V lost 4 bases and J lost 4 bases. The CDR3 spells CASSLPDRDPLYGYTF. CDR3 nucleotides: TGTGCCAGCTCACTTCCTGACAGGGATCCCCTCTATGGCTACACCTTC. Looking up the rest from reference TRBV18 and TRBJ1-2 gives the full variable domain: NAGVMQNPRHLVRRRGQEARLRCSPMKGHSHVYWYRQLPEEGLKFMVYLQKENIIDESGMPKERFSAEFPKEGPSILRIQQVVRGDSAAYFCASSLPDRDPLYGYTFGSGTRLTVV.

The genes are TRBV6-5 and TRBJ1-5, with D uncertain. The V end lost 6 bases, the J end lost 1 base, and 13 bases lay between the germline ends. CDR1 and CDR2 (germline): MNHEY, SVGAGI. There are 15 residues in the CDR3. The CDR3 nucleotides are TGTGCCAGCAGCCAAAATGGTGGCAGCAATCAGCCCCAGCATTTT. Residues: CASSQNGGSNQPQHF.